This TCR beta chain was sequenced for a study of graft-versus-host responses after intestinal transplantation. Study in general: Each recipient received anti-thymocyte globulin induction, then tacrolimus and steroids for three to four years.

Germline values: CDR1 SGHRS, CDR2 YFSETQ. The ends were cut back, 3 bases at V and 1 base at J, with 13 bases in the middle. The CDR3 is 15 residues long. Study-wide results and limits: Detected in recipient marrow were GvH clones, some of which were first observed in ileum or blood. Graft-donor T cell macrochimerism coincided with high graft-versus-host to host-versus-graft clonal ratios in allografts.

Measured with immunoSEQ multiplex PCR; TCRdb has only the in-frame clones, and not every one. The profile covers 77,000 or so clones, with about nine tenths appearing a single time and roughly 0.64% taken by the ten largest. This clone appeared a single time. Its antigen is as yet unknown. The origin of this receptor is a human patient who received an intestinal transplant, so some T cells may come from the graft donor. The sample was PBMCs, taken 98 days after intestinal transplantation. The chain recombines TRBV5-1 with TRBJ1-1; weak D call: TRBD1 (5 bases). CDR3 DNA: TGCGCCAGCAGCTCGGGACCACTTGGGAACACTGAAGCTTTCTTT. This encodes CASSSGPLGNTEAFF.